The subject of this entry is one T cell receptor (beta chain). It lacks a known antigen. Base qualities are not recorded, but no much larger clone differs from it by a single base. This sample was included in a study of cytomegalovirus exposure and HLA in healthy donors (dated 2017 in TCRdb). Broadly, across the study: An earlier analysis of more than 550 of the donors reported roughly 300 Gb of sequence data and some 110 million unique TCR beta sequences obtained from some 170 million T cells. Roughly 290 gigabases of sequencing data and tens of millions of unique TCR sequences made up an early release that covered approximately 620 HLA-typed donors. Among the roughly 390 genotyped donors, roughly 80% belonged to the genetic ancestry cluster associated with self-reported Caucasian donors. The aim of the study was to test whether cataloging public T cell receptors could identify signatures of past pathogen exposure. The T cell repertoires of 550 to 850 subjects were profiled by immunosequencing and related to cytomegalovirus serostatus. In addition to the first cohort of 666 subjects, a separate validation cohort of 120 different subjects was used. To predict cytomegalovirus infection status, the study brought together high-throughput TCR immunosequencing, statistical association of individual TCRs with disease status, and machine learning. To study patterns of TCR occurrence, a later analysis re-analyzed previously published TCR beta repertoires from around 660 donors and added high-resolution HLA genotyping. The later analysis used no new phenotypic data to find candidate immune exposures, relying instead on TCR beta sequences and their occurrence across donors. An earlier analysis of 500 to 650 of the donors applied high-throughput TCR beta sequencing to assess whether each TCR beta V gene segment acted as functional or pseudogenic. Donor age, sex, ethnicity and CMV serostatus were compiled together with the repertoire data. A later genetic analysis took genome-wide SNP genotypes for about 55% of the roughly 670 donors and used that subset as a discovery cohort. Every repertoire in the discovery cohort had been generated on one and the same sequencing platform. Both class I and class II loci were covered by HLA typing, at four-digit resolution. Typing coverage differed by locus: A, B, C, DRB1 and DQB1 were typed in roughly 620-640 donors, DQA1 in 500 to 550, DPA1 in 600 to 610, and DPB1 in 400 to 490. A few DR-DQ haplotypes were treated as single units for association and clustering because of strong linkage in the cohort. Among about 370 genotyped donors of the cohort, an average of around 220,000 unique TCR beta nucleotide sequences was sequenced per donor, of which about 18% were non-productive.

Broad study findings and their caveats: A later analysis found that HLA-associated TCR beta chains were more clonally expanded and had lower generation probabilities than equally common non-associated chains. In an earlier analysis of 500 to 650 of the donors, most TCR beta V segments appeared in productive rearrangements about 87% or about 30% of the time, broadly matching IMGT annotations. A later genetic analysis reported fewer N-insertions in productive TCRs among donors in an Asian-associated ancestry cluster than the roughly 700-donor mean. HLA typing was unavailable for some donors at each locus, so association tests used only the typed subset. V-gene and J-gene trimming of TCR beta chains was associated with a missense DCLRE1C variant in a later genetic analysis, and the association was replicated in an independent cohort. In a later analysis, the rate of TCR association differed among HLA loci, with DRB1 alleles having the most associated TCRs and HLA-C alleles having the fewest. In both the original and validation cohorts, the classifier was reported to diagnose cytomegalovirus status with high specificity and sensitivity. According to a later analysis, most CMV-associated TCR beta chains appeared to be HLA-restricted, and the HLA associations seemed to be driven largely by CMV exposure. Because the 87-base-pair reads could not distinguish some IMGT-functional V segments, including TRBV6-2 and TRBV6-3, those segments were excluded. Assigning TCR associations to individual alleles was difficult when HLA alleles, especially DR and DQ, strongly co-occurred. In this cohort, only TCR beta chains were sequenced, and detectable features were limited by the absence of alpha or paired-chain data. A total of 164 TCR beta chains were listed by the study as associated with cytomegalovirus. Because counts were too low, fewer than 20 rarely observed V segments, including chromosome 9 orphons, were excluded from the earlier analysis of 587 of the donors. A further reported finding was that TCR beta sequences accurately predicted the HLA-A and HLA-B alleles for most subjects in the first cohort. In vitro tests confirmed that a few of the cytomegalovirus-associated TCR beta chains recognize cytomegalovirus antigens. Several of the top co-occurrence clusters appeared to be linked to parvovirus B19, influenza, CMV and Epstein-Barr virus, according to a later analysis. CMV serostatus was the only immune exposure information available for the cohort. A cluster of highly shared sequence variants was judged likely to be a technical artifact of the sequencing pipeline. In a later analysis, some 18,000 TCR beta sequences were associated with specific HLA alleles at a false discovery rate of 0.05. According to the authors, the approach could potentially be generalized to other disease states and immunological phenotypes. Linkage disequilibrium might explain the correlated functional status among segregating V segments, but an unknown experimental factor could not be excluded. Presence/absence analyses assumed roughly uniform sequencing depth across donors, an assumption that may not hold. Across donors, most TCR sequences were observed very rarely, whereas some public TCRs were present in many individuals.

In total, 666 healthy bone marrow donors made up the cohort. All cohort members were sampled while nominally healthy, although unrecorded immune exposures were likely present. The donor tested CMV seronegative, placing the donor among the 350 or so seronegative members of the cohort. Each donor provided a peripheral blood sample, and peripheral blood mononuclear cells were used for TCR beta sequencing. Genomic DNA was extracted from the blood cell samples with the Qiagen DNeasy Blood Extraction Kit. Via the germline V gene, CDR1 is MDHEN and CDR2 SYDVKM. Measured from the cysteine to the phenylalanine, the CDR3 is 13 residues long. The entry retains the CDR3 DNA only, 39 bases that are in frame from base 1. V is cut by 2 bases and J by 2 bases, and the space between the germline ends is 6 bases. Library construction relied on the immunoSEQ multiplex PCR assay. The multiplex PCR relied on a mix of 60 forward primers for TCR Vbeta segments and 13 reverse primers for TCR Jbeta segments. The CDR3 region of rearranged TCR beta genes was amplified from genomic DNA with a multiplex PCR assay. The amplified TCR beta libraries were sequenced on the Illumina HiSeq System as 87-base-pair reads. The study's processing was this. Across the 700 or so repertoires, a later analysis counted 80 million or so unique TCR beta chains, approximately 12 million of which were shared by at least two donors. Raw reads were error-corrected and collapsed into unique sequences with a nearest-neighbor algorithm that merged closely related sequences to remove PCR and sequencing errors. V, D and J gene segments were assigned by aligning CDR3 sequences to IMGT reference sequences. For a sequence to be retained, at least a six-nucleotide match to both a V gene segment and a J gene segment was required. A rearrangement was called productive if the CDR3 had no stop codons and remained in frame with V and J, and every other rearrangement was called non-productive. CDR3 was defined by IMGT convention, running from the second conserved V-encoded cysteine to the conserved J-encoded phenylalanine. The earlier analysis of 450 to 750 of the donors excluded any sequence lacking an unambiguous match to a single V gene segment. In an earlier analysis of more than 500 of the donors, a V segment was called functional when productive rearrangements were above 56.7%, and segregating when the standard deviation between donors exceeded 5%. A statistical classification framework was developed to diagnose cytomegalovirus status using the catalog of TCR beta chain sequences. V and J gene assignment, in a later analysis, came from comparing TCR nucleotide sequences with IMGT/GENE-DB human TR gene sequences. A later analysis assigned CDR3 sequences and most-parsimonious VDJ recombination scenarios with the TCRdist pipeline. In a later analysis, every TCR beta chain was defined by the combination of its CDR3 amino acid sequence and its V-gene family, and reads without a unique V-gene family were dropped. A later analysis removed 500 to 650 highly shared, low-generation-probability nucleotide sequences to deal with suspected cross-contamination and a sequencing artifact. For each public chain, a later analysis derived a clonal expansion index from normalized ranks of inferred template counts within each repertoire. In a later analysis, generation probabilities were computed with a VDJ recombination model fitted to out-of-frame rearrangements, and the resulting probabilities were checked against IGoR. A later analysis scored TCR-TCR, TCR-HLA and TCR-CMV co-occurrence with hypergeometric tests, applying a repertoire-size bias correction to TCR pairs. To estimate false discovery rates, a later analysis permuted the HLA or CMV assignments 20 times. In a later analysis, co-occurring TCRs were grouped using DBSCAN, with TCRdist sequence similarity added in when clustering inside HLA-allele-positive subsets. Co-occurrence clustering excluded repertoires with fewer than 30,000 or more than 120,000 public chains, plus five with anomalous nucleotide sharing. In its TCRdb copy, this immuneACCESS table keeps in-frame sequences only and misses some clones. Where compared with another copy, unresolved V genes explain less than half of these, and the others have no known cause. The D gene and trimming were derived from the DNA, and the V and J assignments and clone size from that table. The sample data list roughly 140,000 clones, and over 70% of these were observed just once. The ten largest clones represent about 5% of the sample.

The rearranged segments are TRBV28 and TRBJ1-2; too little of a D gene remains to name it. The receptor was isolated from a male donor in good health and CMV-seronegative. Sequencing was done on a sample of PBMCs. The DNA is TGTGCCAGCAGTTTAATATCGAACTATGGCTACACCTTC. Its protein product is CASSLISNYGYTF.